Shown below are 7 T cell receptor beta chains from a single sample sequenced in a study of cytomegalovirus exposure and HLA in healthy donors. The PCR used 60 Vbeta and 13 Jbeta primers. TCRdb keeps only in-frame clones here, not all; method: immunoSEQ multiplex PCR. The sample has a few hundred thousand clones; more than 60% are singletons. The sequenced sample consisted of PBMCs. The receptors derive from a woman in her twenties or thirties in good health and CMV-seronegative.

The V call is TRBV27, the J call TRBJ2-1; D is perhaps TRBD1 (6 bases). Germline V CDR1 and CDR2: MNHEY, SMNVEV (reference sequence). The CDR3 contains 13 residues. V lost 6 bases, J lost 8 bases, and 14 bases lay in between. The CDR3 DNA is TGTGCCAGCAGGAGGACAGCCACCGATGAGCAGTTCTTC. Its protein is CASRRTATDEQFF.

The chain recombines TRBV2 with TRBJ2-1; TRBD1 agrees at 9 bases. The germline V gene encodes CDR1 SNHLY and CDR2 FYNNEI. CDR3 length equals 16 residues. The trim removed 5 bases at V and 4 bases at J, leaving 9 bases unmatched. CDR3 sequence reads: CASSPRDRATYNEQFF. The CDR3 DNA reads TGTGCCAGCAGTCCGAGGGACAGGGCTACATACAATGAGCAGTTCTTC.

This clone was picked up a small number of times. This chain joins TRBV5-1 and TRBJ2-7; 7 bases match TRBD2. Germline CDR1 and CDR2: SGHRS and YFSETQ. Losses at the gene ends were 3 bases for V and 1 base for J; bases not matched to a gene: 7. This CDR3 contains 15 residues. CDR3 loop: CASSSDVGLSYEQYF. CDR3 coding DNA: TGCGCCAGCAGCTCAGACGTGGGACTATCCTACGAGCAGTACTTC.

The chain links TRBV7-2 to TRBJ1-1; no clear D. This CDR3 is 14 amino acids long. V was cut by 0 bases and J by 0 bases, with 5 bases left in between. Germline CDR1 and CDR2: SGHTA and FQGNSA. CDR3 DNA sequence: TGTGCCAGCAGCTTAGCCGGAGTGAACACTGAAGCTTTCTTT. Protein product: CASSLAGVNTEAFF.

The rearrangement links TRBV6-5 to TRBJ1-1; D ambiguous. This CDR3 has 15 amino acids. With 0 bases removed from V and 1 base from J, the gap between germline ends came to 9 bases. Germline values: CDR1 MNHEY, CDR2 SVGAGI. CDR3 DNA sequence: TGTGCCAGCAGTTACTCGACCCAGGCGAACACTGAAGCTTTCTTT. Translated, it gives CASSYSTQANTEAFF.

J is TRBJ1-3 and V is TRBV30, with 7 bases aligning to TRBD1. Germline CDR1 is GTSNPN and CDR2 is SVGIG (reference sequence). The CDR3 is made up of 15 amino acids. The junction had 7 bases not matched to a gene; V was cut back by 5 bases and J by 0 bases. This CDR3 reads CAWGGQPFSGNTIYF. The CDR3 DNA reads as TGTGCCTGGGGGGGACAGCCGTTCTCTGGAAACACCATATATTTT.

In DNA, the CDR3 is TGTGCCTGGTCCCTGGAGGACAGGAGGCTCTACGAGCAGTACTTC. Its protein product is CAWSLEDRRLYEQYF. This rearrangement joins TRBV30 to TRBJ2-5; TRBD1 matches 7 bases. The J call is doubtful: the DNA matches TRBJ2-7 better. CDR3 size: 15 residues. Germline V gives CDR1 GTSNPN, CDR2 SVGIG (reference sequence).